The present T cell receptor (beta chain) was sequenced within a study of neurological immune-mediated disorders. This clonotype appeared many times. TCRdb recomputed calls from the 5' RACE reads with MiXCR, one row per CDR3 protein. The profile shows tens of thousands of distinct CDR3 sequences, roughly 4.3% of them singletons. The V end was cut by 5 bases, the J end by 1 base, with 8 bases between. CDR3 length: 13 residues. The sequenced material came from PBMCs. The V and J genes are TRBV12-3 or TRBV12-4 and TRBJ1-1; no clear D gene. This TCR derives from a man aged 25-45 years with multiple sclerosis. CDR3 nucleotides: TGTGCCAGCAGTGGTTTCCCGAACACTGAAGCTTTCTTT. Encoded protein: CASSGFPNTEAFF.